This T cell receptor beta chain was sequenced in a study of blood T cell repertoires in COVID-19. Study-level background: There were acute and convalescent COVID-19 samples, and they came from the United States, Italy and Spain. The analysed material was cDNA or gDNA that came from T cells, B-cell-depleted T cells, or PBMCs.

The CDR3 runs 14 residues. CDR1 and CDR2 (germline): SEHNR, FQNEAQ (reference sequence). J gave up 4 bases and V 5 bases, and 5 bases lay outside the gene matches. The recovered donors of Cohort 3 showed two negative PCRs, clearance, or symptom resolution. TCRdb's table, derived via immunoSEQ multiplex PCR, lists solely in-frame clones and lacks some. The sample holds hundreds of thousands of clones, 70% to 90% seen once. Sequencing used PBMCs or T cells enriched from blood (not recorded which). The source is a woman aged 25-40 years who had recovered from COVID-19. The J gene is TRBJ1-2, the V gene TRBV7-9; 9 bases match TRBD1. The CDR3 is CASSEGQGAYGYTF. In DNA form, the CDR3 reads TGTGCCAGCAGCGAGGGACAGGGAGCCTATGGCTACACCTTC.